This entry lists 14 T cell receptor beta chains sequenced from one sample in a study of monozygotic twins with inflammatory bowel disease (dated by TCRdb to the late 2010s). The library was built by means of 5' RACE. Sequenced using an Illumina HiSeq 2500. TCRdb reprocessed the raw reads; every CDR3 protein sequence is a single record, and DNA is not supplied. This sample's table has entries for some 450,000 distinct CDR3 sequences. The top ten constitute more than 2% of the sample. Sequenced material: blood. The receptors stem from a human donor with ulcerative colitis or Crohn's disease, or a healthy co-twin of an affected twin (not recorded which).

This chain's CDR3 is CASSRPSSYTF. The J gene is TRBJ1-2, the V gene TRBV7-2; TCRdb reports TRBD1, a call that lacks DNA to check it against. The CDR3 runs to 11 residues. The germline V gene has CDR1 SGHTA and CDR2 FQGNSA.

The chain couples TRBV28 to TRBJ2-3; the TCRdb call, TRBD2, lacks DNA for checking. The CDR3 sequence is 17 residues long. In germline, CDR1 is MDHEN, CDR2 SYDVKM. The CDR3 sequence is CASSPTSGRWGTDTQYF.

The chain carries TRBV3-1 and TRBJ1-1. Germline CDR1 is LGHDT and CDR2 is YNNKEL (reference sequence). The CDR3 contains 14 residues. CDR3 residues: CASRKAGETTEAFF.

This rearrangement joins TRBV10-2 to TRBJ1-5; lacking DNA, the TRBD1 call made by TCRdb goes unchecked. CDR3 size: 13 residues. CDR1 WSHSY and CDR2 SAAADI come from the germline V gene. The CDR3 region is CASSPQGNQPQHF.

The V call is TRBV2, the J call TRBJ2-5; lacking DNA, the TRBD1 call made by TCRdb goes unchecked. The CDR3 spans 13 residues. Germline V gene lookup returns CDR1 SNHLY and CDR2 FYNNEI. This chain's CDR3 is CASIRGGQETQYF.

The rearrangement joins TRBV9 to TRBJ1-4; TCRdb names TRBD1, which stays unverified in the absence of DNA. This CDR3 comprises 16 residues. Germline V CDR1 and CDR2: SGDLS, YYNGEE. The CDR3 loop is CASSGIPQGANEKLFF.

V gene TRBV7-9 combines with J gene TRBJ2-7; TCRdb designates TRBD1, a call that cannot be tested without DNA. This CDR3 has 17 residues. Germline V lookup: CDR1 SEHNR, CDR2 FQNEAQ (reference sequence). The CDR3 sequence is CASSLKSTGRDSYEQYF. The whole variable domain, filled in from reference TRBV7-9 and TRBJ2-7, reads DTGVSQNPRHKITKRGQNVTFRCDPISEHNRLYWYRQTLGQGPEFLTYFQNEAQLEKSRLLSDRFSAERPKGSFSTLEIQRTEQGDSAMYLCASSLKSTGRDSYEQYFGPGTRLTVT.

This chain links TRBV14 with TRBJ1-3; as DNA is missing, the TRBD1 call by TCRdb cannot be tested. This CDR3 is built from 18 residues. Germline V gene lookup returns CDR1 SGHDN and CDR2 FVKESK. CDR3 sequence reads: CASSQVGTGRGSGNTIYF.

The CDR3 spells CASSLSAGGTYEQYF. V and J are TRBV27 and TRBJ2-7. This CDR3 spans 15 amino acids. Germline V gene lookup returns CDR1 MNHEY and CDR2 SMNVEV (reference sequence).

The chain combines TRBV6-2 or TRBV6-3 with TRBJ2-7; the D call of TRBD2 rests on TCRdb alone, since no DNA is present to check it. Germline V CDR1 and CDR2: MNHEY, SVGEGT. The CDR3 extends over 17 amino acids. The CDR3 spells CASSYRPGTSGYYEQYF.

CDR3 in amino acids: CASSQDQGWDEQFF. The chain joins TRBV4-1 to TRBJ2-1; absent DNA, TCRdb's TRBD1 call cannot be checked. The V gene's germline CDR1 is MGHRA and CDR2 YSYEKL. The CDR3 contains 14 residues.

This chain's CDR3 is CASSGGGVSQPQHF. The J gene is TRBJ1-5, the V gene TRBV6-1; TCRdb outputs TRBD1, but without DNA this stays unchecked. In germline, CDR1 is MNHNS, CDR2 SASEGT. The CDR3 is 14 amino acids.

This chain joins TRBV10-3 and TRBJ1-6. Germline values: CDR1 ENHRY, CDR2 SYGVKD. This CDR3 has 15 residues. CDR3 sequence reads: CAISASDSYNSPLHF.

The chain links TRBV7-2 to TRBJ1-3. CDR1 is SGHTA, CDR2 FQGNSA, per germline. The CDR3 extends over 16 amino acids. The CDR3 loop is CASSLLDFSSGNTIYF. Filled out from reference TRBV7-2 and TRBJ1-3, the complete variable domain reads GAGVSQSPSNKVTEKGKDVELRCDPISGHTALYWYRQSLGQGLEFLIYFQGNSAPDKSGLPSDRFSAERTGGSVSTLTIQRTQQEDSAVYLCASSLLDFSSGNTIYFGEGSWLTVV.